The source of this T cell receptor beta chain is a study of cytomegalovirus exposure and HLA in healthy donors. General study points: The authors later found most CMV-associated TCR beta chains appeared HLA-restricted. Sequencing had likely introduced a cluster of highly shared sequence variants as an artifact. It was shown in a later analysis that HLA-associated TCR beta chains were more clonally expanded than other, equally common chains.

Per the germline V gene, CDR1 is MNHEY and CDR2 is SMNVEV (reference sequence). The CDR3 runs 14 residues. The germline V and J ends were trimmed by 3 bases and 0 bases, with 5 bases remaining between them. Remarks on this clone: Its antigen is unidentified.

Both 60 Vbeta primers and 13 Jbeta primers went into the PCR. In the study's own analysis: About 83 million unique TCR beta chains, 9 million to 14 million shared, were counted in a later analysis. Produced via immunoSEQ multiplex PCR; TCRdb's table is partial and in-frame only. The V and J calls and the clone size are those of that table, but D and trimming were determined from the DNA. This table holds fewer than 250,000 clones, around 67% found once. The gene calls are TRBV27 and TRBJ2-2; D remains ambiguous. The clonotype originates from a woman under 40 in good health and CMV-seropositive. Sequencing used PBMCs. CDR3 nucleotide sequence: TGTGCCAGCAGTTTCGGTCCGAACACCGGGGAGCTGTTTTTT. Protein product: CASSFGPNTGELFF.